A selection of T cell receptor beta chains follows, all from one sample in a study of PD-1 blockade in classical Hodgkin lymphoma. The repertoire was sequenced with immunoSEQ multiplex PCR; TCRdb's copy has only in-frame clones and lacks some. Seen here are 90,000 to 130,000 clones, about 89% observed once, and the top ten hold about 20%. The sequencing here drew on peripheral blood mononuclear cells (PBMCs), taken before the second cycle of nivolumab. These TCRs come from a human donor with classical Hodgkin lymphoma. The CDR3 runs from the conserved cysteine through the conserved F or W. A D gene is named only where the DNA matches it firmly. Only part of the rows carry a size: once, few, many, or a class if the clone is expanded.

V gene	CDR3 length	D gene	clone size	J gene	CDR3 protein	CDR3 DNA
TRBV6-1	15	TRBD2	NA	TRBJ2-3	CASSDRAGGPDTQYF	TGTGCCAGCAGTGATAGGGCGGGAGGGCCAGATACGCAGTATTTT
TRBV5-6	14	NA	NA	TRBJ2-3	CASSLGGNTDTQYF	TGTGCCAGCAGCTTGGGGGGTAACACAGATACGCAGTATTTT
TRBV2	15	NA	once	TRBJ1-4	CASSKPGPEGEKLFF	TGTGCCAGCAGTAAGCCGGGCCCTGAGGGAGAAAAACTGTTTTTT
TRBV14	16	NA	NA	TRBJ2-3	CASSPPQGSPTDTQYF	TGTGCCAGCAGCCCACCACAGGGATCACCCACAGATACGCAGTATTTT
TRBV28	12	TRBD1	NA	TRBJ1-2	CASSQTTGDYTF	TGTGCCAGCAGTCAGACGACAGGGGACTACACCTTC
TRBV5-6	14	NA	NA	TRBJ2-3	CASSLVVRTDTQYF	TGTGCCAGCAGCTTGGTAGTCAGGACAGATACGCAGTATTTT
TRBV7-2	14	NA	NA	TRBJ2-3	CASSLAGVTDTQYF	TGTGCCAGCAGCTTAGCGGGGGTGACAGATACGCAGTATTTT
TRBV2	14	NA	NA	TRBJ2-1	CASTGGGPYNEQFF	TGTGCCAGCACCGGGGGTGGGCCCTACAATGAGCAGTTCTTC
TRBV7-2	16	NA	NA	TRBJ2-5	CASSLELGGGQETQYF	TGTGCCAGCAGCTTAGAACTAGGAGGGGGCCAAGAGACCCAGTACTTC
TRBV5-8	16	NA	NA	TRBJ1-4	CASSLGSVSGNEKLFF	TGTGCCAGCAGTTTGGGGTCTGTGTCCGGGAATGAAAAACTGTTTTTT
TRBV6-6	14	TRBD2	once	TRBJ2-7	CASSFSGREVEQYF	TGTGCCAGCAGTTTTAGCGGGAGAGAAGTCGAGCAGTACTTC
TRBV6-6	12	NA	NA	TRBJ1-2	CASQPGNYGYTF	TGTGCCAGCCAACCGGGGAACTATGGCTACACCTTC
TRBV7-2	14	NA	NA	TRBJ1-1	CASSLASMNTEAFF	TGTGCCAGCAGCTTAGCAAGTATGAACACTGAAGCTTTCTTT
TRBV4-2	16	NA	NA	TRBJ2-2	CASSQRGGGATGELFF	TGTGCCAGCAGCCAGAGGGGAGGGGGCGCGACCGGGGAGCTGTTTTTT
TRBV18	14	NA	NA	TRBJ1-2	CASSGSDRTYGYTF	TGTGCCAGCTCCGGCTCGGACAGAACCTATGGCTACACCTTC
TRBV5-4	15	NA	NA	TRBJ2-1	CASSLTGSSYNEQFF	TGTGCCAGCAGCTTGACCGGGAGCTCCTACAATGAGCAGTTCTTC
TRBV5-5	14	NA	NA	TRBJ1-5	CASSSTTSNQPQHF	TGTGCCAGCAGCTCGACAACGAGCAATCAGCCCCAGCATTTT
TRBV19	13	NA	hyperexpanded	TRBJ1-5	CASSLQSNQPQHF	TGTGCCAGTAGCCTTCAAAGCAATCAGCCCCAGCATTTT
TRBV7-2	12	NA	NA	TRBJ1-1	CASSTLFAEAFF	TGTGCCAGCAGCACCTTATTCGCTGAAGCTTTCTTT
TRBV15	16	TRBD2	once	TRBJ2-3	CATSRGVSGGIDTQYF	TGTGCCACCAGCAGGGGAGTATCGGGAGGGATAGATACGCAGTATTTT
TRBV9	14	NA	NA	TRBJ2-3	CASSVSLSTDTQYF	TGTGCCAGCAGCGTATCTCTTAGCACAGATACGCAGTATTTT
TRBV19	20	TRBD1	NA	TRBJ1-5	CASSIGRLQGTESSNQPQHF	TGTGCCAGTAGTATAGGCCGATTACAGGGGACGGAGTCGAGCAATCAGCCCCAGCATTTT
TRBV27	14	TRBD1	NA	TRBJ2-7	CASSPAGGPYEQYF	TGTGCCAGCAGCCCGGCAGGGGGCCCCTACGAGCAGTACTTC
TRBV2	14	TRBD1	NA	TRBJ1-1	CASSLGQGMPEAFF	TGTGCCAGCAGTTTGGGACAGGGGATGCCTGAAGCTTTCTTT
TRBV2	15	NA	NA	TRBJ2-2	CASSEGLAYTGELFF	TGTGCCAGCAGTGAAGGGTTAGCTTACACCGGGGAGCTGTTTTTT
TRBV5-1	14	TRBD1	NA	TRBJ2-5	CASSRNRGEETQYF	TGCGCCAGCAGCCGTAACAGGGGGGAAGAGACCCAGTACTTC
TRBV6-1	16	NA	NA	TRBJ1-3	CASSGRQVSSGNTIYF	TGTGCCAGCAGTGGGCGACAGGTATCCTCTGGAAACACCATATATTTT
TRBV18	13	TRBD1	NA	TRBJ2-2	CASSPDRSGELFF	TGTGCCAGCTCACCGGACAGGTCTGGGGAGCTGTTTTTT
TRBV16	13	TRBD2	NA	TRBJ2-1	CASSQSGGLVQFF	TGTGCCAGCAGCCAATCCGGGGGACTAGTGCAGTTCTTC
TRBV4-1	15	NA	NA	TRBJ2-1	CASSQLTTLGNEQFF	TGCGCCAGCAGCCAACTTACGACTCTCGGCAATGAGCAGTTCTTC
TRBV28	14	TRBD1	NA	TRBJ1-2	CASSLGQVAGGYTF	TGTGCCAGCAGCTTAGGACAGGTTGCGGGCGGCTACACCTTC
TRBV19	14	NA	NA	TRBJ1-2	CASSIVGSNYGYTF	TGTGCCAGTAGTATAGTAGGCAGTAACTATGGCTACACCTTC
TRBV7-8	15	NA	once	TRBJ1-3	CASSSGAPAGNTIYF	TGTGCCAGCAGCTCCGGGGCCCCAGCGGGAAACACCATATATTTT
TRBV10-3	14	TRBD1	NA	TRBJ1-4	CAIRATGTNEKLFF	TGTGCCATCAGGGCGACAGGGACTAATGAAAAACTGTTTTTT
TRBV29-1	14	NA	NA	TRBJ2-3	CSVFAYQLLDTQYF	TGCAGCGTTTTCGCGTATCAGTTGCTAGATACGCAGTATTTT
TRBV19	15	NA	NA	TRBJ2-5	CASSDPGSTVETQYF	TGTGCCAGTAGTGACCCGGGATCCACTGTGGAGACCCAGTACTTC
TRBV5-1	15	NA	NA	TRBJ1-3	CASSLDRGTGNTIYF	TGCGCCAGCAGCTTGGACCGGGGTACTGGAAACACCATATATTTT
TRBV28	14	NA	NA	TRBJ1-2	CASSTVTPNYGYTF	TGTGCCAGCTCCACAGTGACGCCCAACTATGGCTACACCTTC
TRBV19	15	NA	NA	TRBJ1-1	CASNQNSLMNTEAFF	TGTGCCAGCAACCAAAACAGTCTTATGAACACTGAAGCTTTCTTT
TRBV19	14	NA	few	TRBJ2-7	CASSTGTGPYEQYF	TGTGCCAGTAGCACCGGGACGGGACCCTACGAGCAGTACTTC
TRBV28	15	TRBD1	NA	TRBJ2-1	CASTPRGKSHNEQFF	TGTGCCAGCACCCCCAGGGGGAAATCACACAATGAGCAGTTCTTC
TRBV25-1	14	TRBD1	NA	TRBJ1-2	CASSDDRGRYGYTF	TGTGCCAGCAGCGATGACAGGGGGCGATATGGCTACACCTTC